The clone carrying this TCR beta chain showed up just a few times. The target antigen is unknown. The sample belongs to a study of post-analysis software for immune sequencing data. About the study: Multiple sclerosis in the patients followed relapsing-remitting, secondary progressive and progressive-relapsing courses.

Trimming removed 4 bases from V and 6 bases from J; junction bases left unmatched: 9. Per the germline V gene, CDR1 is DFQATT and CDR2 is SNEGSKA (reference sequence). This CDR3 region has 14 residues. Points from the study as a whole: For normalized Chao1 diversity, multiple sclerosis patients scored significantly lower than controls did. Patients carried roughly 5 TRBV segments more frequently than controls did, and TRBV5-6, TRBV5-1 and TRBV20-1 were among them.

Incorporated into the TCR beta cDNA libraries were unique molecular identifiers, which served to reduce PCR and sequencing biases. There were 1 to 10 million T cells, and 400,000 to 650,000 cDNA molecules came from them. TCRdb recomputed calls from the PCR reads with MiXCR, one row per CDR3 protein. The sample records about half a million distinct CDR3 sequences, 30% to 40% being singletons. The sequencing sample was made of blood. The clonotype comes from a girl under 18 with multiple sclerosis. The chain joins TRBV20-1 to TRBJ1-5, with 7 bases lining up with TRBD1. In nucleotides, the CDR3 is TGCAGTGCTATGGAACAGGGGACGGTTCAGCCCCAGCATTTT. Translating gives CSAMEQGTVQPQHF.